Following are 15 T cell receptor beta chains from one sample sequenced in a study of ipilimumab plus nivolumab after autologous stem cell transplantation. Some clones are missing from TCRdb's copy, which holds only in-frame ones; the method was immunoSEQ multiplex PCR. The profile shows about 47,000 clones, around nine tenths of them singletons. The sequencing used PBMCs, collected in a trial of ipilimumab plus nivolumab as post-transplant consolidation. These receptors were taken from a male donor with multiple myeloma.

This clone was observed once. J is TRBJ2-2 and V is TRBV7-3, with TRBD1 matching 8 bases. Germline-derived CDR1 and CDR2 are SGHTA and FQGTGA. V was pared by 4 bases and J by 5 bases, with 6 bases of the junction left unmatched. The CDR3 has 15 amino acids. CDR3 protein: CASSSTGELTGELFF. As DNA, the CDR3 is TGTGCCAGCAGCTCGACAGGGGAGTTGACCGGGGAGCTGTTTTTT.

Points on this clone: One end of the junction is discordant with germline, which a read error may explain. The chain links TRBV29-1 to TRBJ1-2; D perhaps matches TRBD1 (5 bases). Germline assignment: CDR1 SQVTM and CDR2 ANQGSEA. This CDR3 spans 13 amino acids. CDR3 bases: TGCGGCGTTAACACAGGAGGCAACTATGGCTACACCTTC. Translating gives CGVNTGGNYGYTF.

The gene calls are TRBV7-9 and TRBJ2-3, with 8 bases that match TRBD1. Per germline, CDR1 SEHNR and CDR2 FQNEAQ (reference sequence). The CDR3 runs 16 residues. With 4 bases clipped from V and 2 bases from J, the junction kept 8 bases outside the gene matches. This chain's CDR3 is CASSWLRDRYTDTQYF. The CDR3 DNA reads as TGTGCCAGCAGCTGGTTACGGGACAGGTACACAGATACGCAGTATTTT.

This chain links TRBV5-1 with TRBJ2-7; D possibly uses TRBD1 or TRBD2 (5 bases each). V dropped 0 bases and J dropped 9 bases, with 16 bases sitting between them. This CDR3 has 14 residues. Germline CDR1 reads SGHRS; CDR2 reads YFSETQ. CDR3 nucleotides: TGCGCCAGCAGCTTGGAGTCGGGGCTCGATAGGCAGTACTTC. It specifies CASSLESGLDRQYF.

This chain joins TRBV7-9 and TRBJ1-1; TRBD1 aligns across 7 bases. This CDR3 spans 18 amino acids. Trimming removed 5 bases from V and 0 bases from J; junction bases left unmatched: 15. Germline lookup yields CDR1 SEHNR and CDR2 FQNEAQ (reference sequence). DNA of the CDR3: TGTGCCAGCAGCCCCCGTGGGACAGCATTGACTATGAACACTGAAGCTTTCTTT. This gives the protein CASSPRGTALTMNTEAFF. Together with reference TRBV7-9 and TRBJ1-1, the CDR3 gives the full variable domain: DTGVSQNPRHKITKRGQNVTFRCDPISEHNRLYWYRQTLGQGPEFLTYFQNEAQLEKSRLLSDRFSAERPKGSFSTLEIQRTEQGDSAMYLCASSPRGTALTMNTEAFFGQGTRLTVV.

The V gene is TRBV9, the J gene TRBJ1-5; 7 bases match TRBD1. The germline V gene has CDR1 SGDLS and CDR2 YYNGEE. J gave up 6 bases and V 4 bases, and 10 bases lay outside the gene matches. The length of the CDR3 is 15 residues. CDR3 DNA sequence: TGTGCCAGCAGCCCGAGGGCAGGGGGGCTTCAGCCCCAGCATTTT. Its translation: CASSPRAGGLQPQHF.

The chain is built from TRBV6-5 and TRBJ1-5; 8 bases line up with TRBD1. Trimming took 4 bases from V and 1 from J; bases not matched to a gene: 3. CDR3 size: 15 residues. Per the germline V gene, CDR1 is MNHEY and CDR2 is SVGAGI. The CDR3 reads CASSSRQGSNQPQHF. CDR3 sequence (DNA): TGTGCCAGCAGTTCACGACAGGGGAGCAATCAGCCCCAGCATTTT.

V usage is TRBV30 and J usage is TRBJ1-2; tentatively, D is TRBD1 (5 bases). V was pared by 0 bases and J by 10 bases, with 9 bases between. The CDR3 extends over 11 amino acids. Germline assignment: CDR1 GTSNPN and CDR2 SVGIG (reference sequence). The CDR3 reads CAWSVGEAYTF. The DNA for the CDR3 is TGTGCCTGGAGTGTAGGGGAGGCCTACACCTTC.

The chain couples TRBV7-9 to TRBJ2-7; D perhaps matches TRBD2 (7 bases). The germline V gene has CDR1 SEHNR and CDR2 FQNEAQ (reference sequence). The CDR3 is made up of 14 amino acids. The ends were cut back, 7 bases at V and 1 base at J, with 14 bases in the middle. This chain's CDR3 is CASTEGGSSYEQYF. The CDR3 DNA reads as TGTGCCAGCACCGAGGGGGGGTCTTCCTACGAGCAGTACTTC.

The chain joins TRBV2 to TRBJ1-5; D remains unclear. The CDR3 consists of 14 residues. Germline assignment: CDR1 SNHLY and CDR2 FYNNEI. The V gene lost 2 bases and the J gene lost 3 bases, with 8 bases spanning the gap. The CDR3 DNA sequence: TGTGCCAGCAGTGAACACAGAAACAATCAGCCCCAGCATTTT. Its translation is CASSEHRNNQPQHF.

The rearrangement links TRBV6-1 to TRBJ2-2; TRBD1 matches at 10 bases. Trimming cost V 8 bases and J 4 bases; bases outside gene matches: 4. Germline V CDR1 and CDR2: MNHNS, SASEGT. The CDR3 sequence is 14 residues long. The CDR3 region has the DNA TGTGCCAGCCGGACAGGGGGAAGCACCGGGGAGCTGTTTTTT. Translated, it gives CASRTGGSTGELFF.

The chain recombines TRBV19 with TRBJ1-6; unclear D gene. The CDR3 spans 14 residues. Per germline, CDR1 LNHDA and CDR2 SQIVND (reference sequence). Trimming removed 7 bases at V and 7 bases at J, with 14 bases between. The CDR3 sequence is CASNLGRMNSPLHF. The CDR3 DNA reads as TGTGCCAGTAATCTCGGACGGATGAATTCACCCCTCCACTTT.

This clone occurred once. The chain combines TRBV7-2 with TRBJ2-5, with 9 bases aligning to TRBD2. CDR3 length: 13 amino acids. Germline-derived CDR1 and CDR2 are SGHTA and FQGNSA. Unmatched junction bases numbered 3, after V lost 3 bases and J lost 7 bases. This CDR3 is CASSFGGGGTQYF. The CDR3 DNA sequence: TGTGCCAGCAGCTTTGGCGGGGGGGGGACCCAGTACTTC.

This chain links TRBV19 with TRBJ1-2, with D unresolved. Trimming left V 3 bases short and J 8 bases short, with 22 bases between. The CDR3 has 16 amino acids. Germline V gene sequence: CDR1 LNHDA, CDR2 SQIVND (reference sequence). DNA for the CDR3: TGTGCCAGTAGTATCAAGGGAGGCGGACCCCCTGAAGGCTACACCTTC. It is translated as CASSIKGGGPPEGYTF.

Notes on this clone: Compared with germline, one end of the junction differs, possibly owing to a read error. The CDR3 protein is CASSVQNAGELFF. As DNA, the CDR3 is TGTGCCAGCAGCGTACAGAACGCCGGGGAGCTGTTTTTT. The rearrangement uses TRBV11-2 and TRBJ2-2; D call uncertain. This CDR3 has 13 amino acids. The germline V gene has CDR1 SGHAT and CDR2 FQNNGV.